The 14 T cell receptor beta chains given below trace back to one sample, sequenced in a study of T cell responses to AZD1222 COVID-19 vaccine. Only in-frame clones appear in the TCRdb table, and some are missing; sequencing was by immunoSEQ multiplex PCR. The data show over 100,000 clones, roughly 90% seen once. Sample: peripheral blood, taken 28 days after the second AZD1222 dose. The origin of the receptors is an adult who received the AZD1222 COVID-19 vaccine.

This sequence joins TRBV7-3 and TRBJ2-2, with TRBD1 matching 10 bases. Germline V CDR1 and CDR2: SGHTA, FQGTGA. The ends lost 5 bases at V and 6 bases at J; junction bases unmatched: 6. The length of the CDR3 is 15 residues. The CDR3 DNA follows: TGTGCCAGCAGCCCGGGACAGGGGTATTCCGGGGAGCTGTTTTTT. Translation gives CASSPGQGYSGELFF.

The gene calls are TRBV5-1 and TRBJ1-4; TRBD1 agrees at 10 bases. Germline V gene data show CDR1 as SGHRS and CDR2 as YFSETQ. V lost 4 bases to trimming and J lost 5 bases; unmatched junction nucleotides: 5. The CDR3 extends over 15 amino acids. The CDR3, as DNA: TGCGCCAGCAGCGAGACAGGGGGCCAAAATGAAAAACTGTTTTTT. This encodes CASSETGGQNEKLFF.

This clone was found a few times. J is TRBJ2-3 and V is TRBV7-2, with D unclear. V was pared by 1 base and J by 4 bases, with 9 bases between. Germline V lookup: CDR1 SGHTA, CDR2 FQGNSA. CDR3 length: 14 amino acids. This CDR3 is CASSLGPRPDTQYF. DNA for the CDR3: TGTGCCAGCAGCTTAGGTCCTAGACCAGATACGCAGTATTTT.

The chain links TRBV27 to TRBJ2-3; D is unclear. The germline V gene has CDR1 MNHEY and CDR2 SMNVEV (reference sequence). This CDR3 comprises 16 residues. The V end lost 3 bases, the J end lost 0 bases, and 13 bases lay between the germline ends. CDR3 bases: TGTGCCAGCAGTTTTTATGGGTTAACTAGCACAGATACGCAGTATTTT. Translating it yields CASSFYGLTSTDTQYF.

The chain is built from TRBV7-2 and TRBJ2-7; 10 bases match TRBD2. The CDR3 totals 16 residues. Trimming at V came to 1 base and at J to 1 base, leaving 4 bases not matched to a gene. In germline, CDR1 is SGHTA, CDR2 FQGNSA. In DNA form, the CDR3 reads TGTGCCAGCAGCTTAGGGAGGACTAGCGGATCCTACGAGCAGTACTTC. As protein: CASSLGRTSGSYEQYF.

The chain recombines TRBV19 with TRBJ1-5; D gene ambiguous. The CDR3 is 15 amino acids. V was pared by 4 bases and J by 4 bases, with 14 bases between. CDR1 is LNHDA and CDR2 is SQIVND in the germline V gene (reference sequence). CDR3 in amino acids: CASSTHTTENQPQHF. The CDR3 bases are TGTGCCAGTAGTACCCATACGACGGAAAATCAGCCCCAGCATTTT. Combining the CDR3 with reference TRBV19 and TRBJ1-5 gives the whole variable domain DGGITQSPKYLFRKEGQNVTLSCEQNLNHDAMYWYRQDPGQGLRLIYYSQIVNDFQKGDIAEGYSVSREKKESFPLTVTSAQKNPTAFYLCASSTHTTENQPQHFGDGTRLSIL.

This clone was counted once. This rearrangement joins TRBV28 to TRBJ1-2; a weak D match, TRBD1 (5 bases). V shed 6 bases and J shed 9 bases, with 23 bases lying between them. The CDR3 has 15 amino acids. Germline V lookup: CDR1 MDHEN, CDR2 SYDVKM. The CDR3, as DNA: TGTGCCAGCAGATACACCGGGACGCCTGACTTCCGCTACACCTTC. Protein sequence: CASRYTGTPDFRYTF.

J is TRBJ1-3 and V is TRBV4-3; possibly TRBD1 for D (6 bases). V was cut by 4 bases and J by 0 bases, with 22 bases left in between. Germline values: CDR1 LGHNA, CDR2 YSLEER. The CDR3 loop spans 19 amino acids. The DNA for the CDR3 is TGCGCCAGCAGCCGGGAGACAGGTTTAAAGGTCCCCTCTGGAAACACCATATATTTT. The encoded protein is CASSRETGLKVPSGNTIYF.

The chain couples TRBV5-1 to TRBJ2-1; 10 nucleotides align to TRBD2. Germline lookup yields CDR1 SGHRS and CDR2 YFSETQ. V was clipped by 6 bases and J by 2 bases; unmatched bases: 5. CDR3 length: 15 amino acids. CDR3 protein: CASTLSGGAYNEQFF. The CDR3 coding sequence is TGCGCCAGCACCCTCAGCGGGGGGGCCTACAATGAGCAGTTCTTC. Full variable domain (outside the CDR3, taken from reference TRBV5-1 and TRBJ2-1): KAGVTQTPRYLIKTRGQQVTLSCSPISGHRSVSWYQQTPGQGLQFLFEYFSETQRNKGNFPGRFSGRQFSNSRSEMNVSTLELGDSALYLCASTLSGGAYNEQFFGPGTRLTVL.

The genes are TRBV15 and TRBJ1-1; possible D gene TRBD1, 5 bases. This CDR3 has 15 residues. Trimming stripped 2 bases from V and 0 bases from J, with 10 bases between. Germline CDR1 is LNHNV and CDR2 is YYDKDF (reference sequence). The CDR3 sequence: CATSRPGRMNTEAFF. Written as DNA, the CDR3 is TGTGCCACCAGCAGACCAGGGCGGATGAACACTGAAGCTTTCTTT. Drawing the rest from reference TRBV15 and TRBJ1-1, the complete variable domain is DAMVIQNPRYQVTQFGKPVTLSCSQTLNHNVMYWYQQKSSQAPKLLFHYYDKDFNNEADTPDNFQSRRPNTSFCFLDIRSPGLGDTAMYLCATSRPGRMNTEAFFGQGTRLTVV.

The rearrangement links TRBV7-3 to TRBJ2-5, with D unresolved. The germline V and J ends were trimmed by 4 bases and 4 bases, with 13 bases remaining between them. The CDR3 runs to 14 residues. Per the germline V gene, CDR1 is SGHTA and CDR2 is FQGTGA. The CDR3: CASSSSGRRETQYF. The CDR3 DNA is TGTGCCAGCAGCTCCTCCGGGCGGCGAGAGACCCAGTACTTC.

CDR3 in DNA: TGTGCCAGCAGCCCTCGACAGGGAATGTCCGGGGAGCTGTTTTTT. Translated: CASSPRQGMSGELFF. The chain uses TRBV7-6 and TRBJ2-2; TRBD1 agrees at 7 bases. Germline CDR1 is SGHVS and CDR2 is FNYEAQ. The CDR3 spans 15 residues. Germline trimming cut 5 bases from V and 6 bases from J; bases unmatched to any gene: 9.

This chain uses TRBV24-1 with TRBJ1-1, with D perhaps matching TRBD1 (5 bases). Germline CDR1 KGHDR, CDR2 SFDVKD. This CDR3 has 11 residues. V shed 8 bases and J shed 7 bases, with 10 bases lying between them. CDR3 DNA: TGTGCCACCACCGGGGACGGTGAAGCTTTCTTT. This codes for CATTGDGEAFF.

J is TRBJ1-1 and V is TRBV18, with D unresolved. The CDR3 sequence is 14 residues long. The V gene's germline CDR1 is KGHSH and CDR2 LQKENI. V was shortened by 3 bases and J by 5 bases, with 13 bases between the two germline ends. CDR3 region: CASSPEKDGTEAFF. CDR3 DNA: TGTGCCAGCTCACCCGAAAAAGACGGAACTGAAGCTTTCTTT.